The 26 T cell receptor beta chains presented below share a single source sample, sequenced in a study of post-analysis software for immune sequencing data. The TCR beta cDNA libraries contained unique molecular identifiers. Each CDR3 protein is one row after TCRdb ran MiXCR on the PCR reads. The top ten clones hold 4.5% to 7.5% of a sample with about 540,000 distinct CDR3 sequences, around 36% of them seen once. General study findings and limits: In patients, about 5 TRBV segments were more frequent than in controls, with TRBV5-6, TRBV5-1 and TRBV20-1 among them.

Their specific antigens are unknown. The sequenced material came from blood. The receptors were gathered from a girl aged 2-17 years with multiple sclerosis.

Points on this clonotype: At one end the junction does not follow the germline gene, possibly because of a read error. The genes are TRBV5-1 and TRBJ2-5, with 11 bases fitting TRBD2. The end of the DNA is better explained by TRBJ2-7, so the J call may be wrong. The CDR3 is 14 amino acids. Germline V lookup: CDR1 SGHRS, CDR2 YFSETQ. The CDR3 nucleotides read TGCGCCGGCAGCCCTACGGGACTAGCGGACGAGCAGTACTTC. Protein sequence: CAGSPTGLADEQYF.

The genes are TRBV7-3 and TRBJ2-1, with 9 bases fitting TRBD2. Germline CDR1 is SGHTA and CDR2 is FQGTGA. The junction had 5 bases not matched to a gene; V was cut back by 5 bases and J by 3 bases. This CDR3 is 15 amino acids long. The CDR3 loop is CASSPGLADYNEQFF. DNA for the CDR3: TGTGCCAGCAGCCCGGGACTAGCTGACTACAATGAGCAGTTCTTC.

This clonotype was counted a few times. The rearrangement joins TRBV4-2 to TRBJ1-1, with 8 bases matching TRBD1. From germline, CDR1 is LGHNA and CDR2 YNFKEQ. This CDR3 has 15 amino acids. V trimming: 1 base; J trimming: 3 bases; junction bases outside the gene matches: 4. The DNA of the CDR3 is TGTGCCAGCAGCCAAGTGGGACAGGAATACACTGAAGCTTTCTTT. Translation: CASSQVGQEYTEAFF.

In this sample, this clonotype turned up a few times. The chain couples TRBV4-1 to TRBJ1-2, with D possibly being TRBD1 (6 bases). Germline V CDR1 and CDR2: MGHRA, YSYEKL. The CDR3 runs to 15 residues. Trimming removed 1 base from V and 8 bases from J, with 17 bases in between. CDR3 DNA: TGCGCCAGCAGCCAAGTCGACGGGACAATTAAAGGCTACACCTTC. Its translation is CASSQVDGTIKGYTF.

CDR3 region: CASSTLNHRGTGAPTYNEQFF. The CDR3 DNA follows: TGTGCCAGCAGCACTTTAAACCACCGGGGGACGGGGGCTCCGACCTACAATGAGCAGTTCTTC. This chain connects TRBV11-2 to TRBJ2-1, with D possibly being TRBD1 or TRBD2 (6 bases each). CDR1 and CDR2 (germline): SGHAT, FQNNGV. The CDR3 has 21 residues. V lost 5 bases to trimming and J lost 2 bases, with 31 bases between them.

Only a few counts were recorded for this clonotype. This CDR3 reads CASSSDREQETQYF. In nucleotides, the CDR3 is TGCGCCAGCAGCTCGGACAGGGAACAAGAGACCCAGTACTTC. The chain uses TRBV5-1 and TRBJ2-5; 8 nucleotides line up with TRBD1. The CDR3 runs 14 residues. V gave up 3 bases and J gave up 2 bases; unmatched junction bases: 3. Germline V gene sequence: CDR1 SGHRS, CDR2 YFSETQ.

For this clonotype: The junction departs from germline at one end; a sequencing error may be responsible. This sequence joins TRBV6-5 and TRBJ2-6; TRBD1 is a possible D gene (5 bases). Germline V CDR1 and CDR2: MNHEY, SVGAGI. This CDR3 contains 16 residues. The chain's CDR3 is CASGPMTASGANILTF. CDR3 bases: TGTGCCAGCGGACCGATGACAGCGTCTGGGGCCAACATCCTGACTTTC.

Turning to this clonotype: The junction departs from the called germline gene at one end, perhaps through a read error. The chain employs TRBV20-1 and TRBJ1-6; D is uncertain. The CDR3 runs to 11 residues. Germline lookup yields CDR1 DFQATT and CDR2 SNEGSKA (reference sequence). Here the CDR3 reads CSARDREPPHF. DNA for the CDR3: TGCAGTGCTAGAGATCGTGAGCCCCCCCACTTT.

This sequence joins TRBV10-3 and TRBJ1-5; TRBD1 matches 7 bases. Losses at the gene ends were 6 bases for V and 6 bases for J; bases not matched to a gene: 5. CDR3 length: 13 residues. Germline CDR1 is ENHRY and CDR2 is SYGVKD. The CDR3 DNA reads TGTGCCATCAGAGAGGGGGCAGCTCAGCCCCAGCATTTT. This sequence encodes CAIREGAAQPQHF.

The V and J genes are TRBV11-2 and TRBJ2-7; 8 bases agree with TRBD1. V dropped 2 bases and J dropped 0; count of bases not matched to a gene: 3. CDR1 SGHAT and CDR2 FQNNGV come from the germline V gene. The CDR3 runs to 15 residues. The CDR3 spells CASSLYTGGSYEQYF. CDR3 coding DNA: TGTGCCAGCAGCTTATACACAGGGGGCTCCTACGAGCAGTACTTC.

This clonotype was counted between two and nine times. The rearrangement uses TRBV20-1 and TRBJ2-7; perhaps TRBD2 as D (5 bases). The V end lost 6 bases, the J end lost 5 bases, and 14 bases lay between the germline ends. CDR1 is DFQATT and CDR2 is SNEGSKA in the germline V gene (reference sequence). There are 12 residues in the CDR3. The CDR3 protein is CSAGRVRDEQYF. CDR3 nucleotide sequence: TGCAGTGCGGGCCGGGTGAGGGACGAGCAGTACTTC.

This clonotype is a singleton in its sample. This rearrangement joins TRBV12-3 or TRBV12-4 to TRBJ1-5; D is ambiguous. V was clipped by 6 bases and J by 3 bases, with 9 bases between them. CDR3 length: 13 residues. This CDR3 reads CASRQSTNQPQHF. The DNA for the CDR3 is TGTGCCAGCAGGCAGAGTACCAATCAGCCCCAGCATTTT.

CDR3 region: CAISRPGAHTEAFF. DNA of the CDR3: TGTGCCATCAGTAGGCCGGGGGCTCACACTGAAGCTTTCTTT. This rearrangement joins TRBV10-3 to TRBJ1-1, with D possibly matching TRBD1 (6 bases). The CDR3 is 14 amino acids. Germline CDR1 ENHRY, CDR2 SYGVKD. V lost 5 bases, J lost 3 bases, and 13 bases lay in between.

This CDR3 is CASSFRGAEAFF. The CDR3 nucleotides read TGCGCCAGCAGCTTCAGGGGTGCTGAAGCTTTCTTT. V is TRBV5-1 and J is TRBJ1-1, with a possible D match to TRBD1 (6 bases). The germline V and J ends were trimmed by 2 bases and 6 bases, with 8 bases remaining between them. Germline V gene data show CDR1 as SGHRS and CDR2 as YFSETQ. The CDR3 covers 12 residues.

This clonotype appeared many times. The chain couples TRBV7-2 to TRBJ2-1; D is undetermined. The CDR3 totals 13 residues. The germline CDR1 and CDR2 sequences are SGHTA and FQGNSA. Trimming removed 4 bases from V and 6 bases from J, with 10 bases in between. The CDR3 region is CASSSHFANEQFF. The CDR3, as DNA: TGTGCCAGCAGCTCCCATTTCGCCAATGAGCAGTTCTTC. The entire variable domain, with the rest obtained from reference TRBV7-2 and TRBJ2-1, is as follows: GAGVSQSPSNKVTEKGKDVELRCDPISGHTALYWYRQSLGQGLEFLIYFQGNSAPDKSGLPSDRFSAERTGGSVSTLTIQRTQQEDSAVYLCASSSHFANEQFFGPGTRLTVL.

CDR3 bases: TGTGCCACCAGTGACCCGGGGCAGGGTATTCAGCCCCAGCATTTT. It specifies CATSDPGQGIQPQHF. The chain recombines TRBV24-1 with TRBJ1-5; possible D gene TRBD1, 5 bases. Germline CDR1 and CDR2: KGHDR and SFDVKD. Trimming removed 4 bases from V and 6 bases from J, with 15 bases in between. This CDR3 is 15 amino acids long.

The J gene is TRBJ1-6, the V gene TRBV20-1, with D uncertain. V shed 6 bases and J shed 2 bases, with 14 bases lying between them. Per germline, CDR1 DFQATT and CDR2 SNEGSKA (reference sequence). The CDR3 spans 15 residues. The CDR3: CSAPYGRPYNSPLHF. The CDR3 nucleotides are TGCAGTGCCCCGTACGGGCGCCCCTATAATTCACCCCTCCACTTT.

This clonotype has just a few counts. V usage is TRBV7-9 and J usage is TRBJ1-1; D not resolved. The CDR3 loop spans 12 amino acids. Germline values: CDR1 SEHNR, CDR2 FQNEAQ (reference sequence). V shed 7 bases and J shed 6 bases, with 12 bases lying between them. The CDR3, as DNA: TGTGCCAGCATCAAGGACGGGGCTGAAGCTTTCTTT. It yields the protein CASIKDGAEAFF.

The chain combines TRBV4-1 with TRBJ1-1; 9 bases map to TRBD1. After removal of 4 bases from V and 4 bases from J, the junction contained 10 bases not matched to a gene. The CDR3 runs 16 residues. The germline V gene has CDR1 MGHRA and CDR2 YSYEKL. The CDR3: CASSPWGTGSSTEAFF. CDR3 nucleotides: TGCGCCAGCAGCCCATGGGGGACAGGGAGTAGCACTGAAGCTTTCTTT.

In this sample, this clonotype turned up a few times. The chain recombines TRBV20-1 with TRBJ2-7; the D is unclear. The germline V and J ends were trimmed by 0 bases and 4 bases, with 10 bases remaining between them. This CDR3 is 13 amino acids long. The V gene's germline CDR1 is DFQATT and CDR2 SNEGSKA (reference sequence). CDR3 sequence (DNA): TGCAGTGCTAGAGATCCCTCATTGTACGAGCAGTACTTC. Its protein product is CSARDPSLYEQYF.

The chain couples TRBV7-2 to TRBJ1-1; TRBD1 matches 7 bases. This CDR3 has 16 residues. Germline CDR1 is SGHTA and CDR2 is FQGNSA. V shed 2 bases, J shed 3 bases, and the junction held 9 bases outside the gene matches. In nucleotides, the CDR3 is TGTGCCAGCAGCTTACAGTACCAGGGGGGACACACTGAAGCTTTCTTT. This translates into CASSLQYQGGHTEAFF.

The chain joins TRBV11-2 to TRBJ2-1; 8 bases match TRBD2. CDR3 length: 15 residues. Trimming at V came to 3 bases and at J to 3 bases, leaving 4 bases not matched to a gene. Germline CDR1 and CDR2: SGHAT and FQNNGV. The CDR3 loop reads CASSLPSGGYNEQFF. CDR3 DNA sequence: TGTGCCAGCAGCTTGCCGAGCGGGGGCTACAATGAGCAGTTCTTC.

The genes are TRBV12-3 or TRBV12-4 and TRBJ2-5, with 8 positions matching TRBD1. CDR3 length equals 15 residues. J gave up 6 bases and V 5 bases, and 11 bases lay outside the gene matches. The CDR3 loop is CASSVRQGQTQTQYF. CDR3 coding DNA: TGTGCCAGCAGTGTCAGACAGGGGCAAACGCAGACCCAGTACTTC.

This clonotype has only a few counts. The chain carries TRBV7-9 and TRBJ2-5, with D perhaps TRBD1 (7 bases). The length of the CDR3 is 13 residues. V lost 6 bases and J lost 4, with 12 bases in between. Germline assignment: CDR1 SEHNR and CDR2 FQNEAQ (reference sequence). This CDR3 reads CASRPGGRETQYF. The CDR3 coding sequence is TGTGCCAGCAGACCAGGGGGGCGAGAGACCCAGTACTTC.

This clonotype showed up just a few times. The chain couples TRBV12-3 or TRBV12-4 to TRBJ1-1; D call uncertain. This CDR3 region has 13 residues. V was pared by 6 bases and J by 4 bases, with 12 bases between. The CDR3 spells CASSLGSGTEAFF. The CDR3 nucleotides read TGTGCCAGCAGCCTGGGGAGCGGCACTGAAGCTTTCTTT.

The chain joins TRBV29-1 to TRBJ2-1, with TRBD2 identical over 10 bases. The V and J ends lost 6 bases and 7 bases, in that order; junction bases with no gene match: 15. CDR3 length: 16 amino acids. Looked up from germline, CDR1 is SQVTM and CDR2 is ANQGSEA. DNA for the CDR3: TGCAGCGTCCCGCGAGCGAGCGGGGGGGCGATGAATGAGCAGTTCTTC. Amino acids: CSVPRASGGAMNEQFF.